These T cell receptor beta chains were read from a single sample in a study of T cell repertoires in cytomegalovirus infection. From the reads, TCRdb called clonotypes with MiXCR, one entry per CDR3 protein. The profile covers 200,000 to 300,000 distinct CDR3 sequences, with approximately 9.1% appearing a single time and more than 12% taken by the ten largest. Source material: PBMCs. Receptor source: a human donor in good health (CMV status not recorded). Some clones in this sample may be carry-over from other donors' samples. Each CDR3 is given with its conserved first and last residue. A D gene is named only where the DNA matches it firmly. Size is omitted from some rows. Given values are once, few, many or a class for expanded clones.

CDR3aa,CDR3nt,v_gene,d_gene,abundance,j_gene
CASSEYRDHNSPLHF,TGTGCCAGCAGCGAGTACAGGGATCATAATTCACCCCTCCACTTT,TRBV7-9,NA,few,TRBJ1-6
CASSSSRDTGELFF,TGTGCCAGCAGCAGTAGCAGGGACACCGGGGAGCTGTTTTTT,TRBV7-2,NA,many,TRBJ2-2
CASSFPMGEQYF,TGTGCCAGCAGCTTCCCTATGGGTGAGCAGTACTTC,TRBV7-2,NA,many,TRBJ2-7
CASNRPGQGVNEQYF,TGTGCCAGCAACCGTCCGGGACAGGGGGTGAACGAGCAGTACTTC,TRBV28,TRBD1,many,TRBJ2-7
CASSSAWGAGSGNTIYF,TGTGCCAGCAGCTCCGCATGGGGGGCAGGGTCGGGAAACACCATATATTTT,TRBV7-8,NA,NA,TRBJ1-3
CSVGTGGSGNTIYF,TGCAGCGTTGGTACAGGGGGCAGTGGAAACACCATATATTTT,TRBV29-1,TRBD1,many,TRBJ1-3
CASSINGGIPPTEAFF,TGTGCCAGCAGCATCAACGGGGGGATCCCGCCCACTGAAGCTTTCTTT,TRBV7-2,NA,NA,TRBJ1-1
CASRTPGGPADTQYF,TGTGCCAGCAGAACCCCAGGGGGCCCCGCGGATACGCAGTATTTT,TRBV12-3/TRBV12-4,TRBD1,many,TRBJ2-3
CASSQDIKQYF,TGTGCCAGCAGCCAAGATATCAAGCAGTACTTC,TRBV14,NA,once,TRBJ2-7
CSAIQGAGSGYSNQPQHF,TGCAGTGCCATACAGGGTGCGGGGAGCGGGTATAGCAATCAGCCCCAGCATTTT,TRBV20-1,NA,many,TRBJ1-5
CSATLGGGNTEAFF,TGCAGTGCTACTTTGGGCGGAGGGAACACTGAAGCTTTCTTT,TRBV20-1,NA,NA,TRBJ1-1
CASSLGVGTRGEQYF,TGTGCCAGCAGCTTGGGCGTCGGGACTAGGGGCGAGCAGTACTTC,TRBV7-2,TRBD2,many,TRBJ2-7
CASSLGHLDGYTF,TGTGCCAGCAGCTTGGGCCATCTTGATGGCTACACCTTC,TRBV7-2,NA,many,TRBJ1-2
CASSLELAGETQYF,TGTGCCAGCAGCTTAGAACTAGCAGGAGAGACCCAGTACTTC,TRBV7-2,NA,many,TRBJ2-5
CASSIGPPSRGVINEQFF,TGTGCCAGTAGTATAGGCCCCCCTTCGCGCGGGGTAATTAATGAGCAGTTCTTC,TRBV19,NA,many,TRBJ2-1